These 22 T cell receptor beta chains originate from one sample sequenced in a study of blood T cell repertoires in COVID-19. Only in-frame clones appear in the TCRdb table, and some are missing; sequencing was by immunoSEQ multiplex PCR. Among hundreds of thousands of clones listed, approximately 84% were seen once. The sequencing input was peripheral blood. These receptors all come from a man in his forties or fifties with acute or convalescent COVID-19.

V and J are TRBV4-2 and TRBJ1-2, with D possibly matching TRBD1 (5 bases). The CDR3 extends over 14 amino acids. CDR1 LGHNA and CDR2 YNFKEQ come from the germline V gene. Trimming removed 0 bases from V and 7 bases from J, with 12 bases in between. The CDR3 protein is CASSQDEQVLGYTF. DNA for the CDR3: TGTGCCAGCAGCCAAGACGAACAGGTGCTTGGCTACACCTTC.

This chain links TRBV27 with TRBJ1-5, with 11 nucleotides matching TRBD1. CDR3 length equals 15 residues. Germline-derived CDR1 and CDR2 are MNHEY and SMNVEV (reference sequence). The ends lost 5 bases at V and 4 bases at J; junction bases unmatched: 4. The CDR3 DNA sequence: TGTGCCAGCAGTGTAGGGACAGGGGGGAATCAGCCCCAGCATTTT. It encodes CASSVGTGGNQPQHF.

The chain has TRBV19 and TRBJ2-7, with 12 nucleotides matching TRBD1. Losses at the gene ends were 7 bases for V and 7 bases for J; bases not matched to a gene: 8. The CDR3 has 14 residues. Germline CDR1 and CDR2: LNHDA and SQIVND (reference sequence). The CDR3 is CASTPGQGAREQYF. The DNA of the CDR3 is TGTGCCAGTACCCCGGGACAGGGGGCTCGTGAGCAGTACTTC. Based on the CDR3 plus reference TRBV19 and TRBJ2-7, the full variable domain is DGGITQSPKYLFRKEGQNVTLSCEQNLNHDAMYWYRQDPGQGLRLIYYSQIVNDFQKGDIAEGYSVSREKKESFPLTVTSAQKNPTAFYLCASTPGQGAREQYFGPGTRLTVT.

The chain has TRBV27 and TRBJ1-1; TRBD1 aligns across 7 bases. Looked up from germline, CDR1 is MNHEY and CDR2 is SMNVEV (reference sequence). The CDR3 extends over 13 amino acids. V lost 8 bases, J lost 2 bases, and 5 bases stayed unmatched. CDR3 residues: CASGYRGNTEAFF. CDR3 DNA sequence: TGTGCCAGCGGATACAGGGGTAACACTGAAGCTTTCTTT.

V is TRBV10-2 and J is TRBJ1-1, with 9 bases identical to TRBD1. Looked up from germline, CDR1 is WSHSY and CDR2 is SAAADI. This CDR3 contains 15 residues. V was pared by 6 bases and J by 2 bases, with 7 bases of the junction left unmatched. The CDR3 DNA reads as TGCGCCAGCAGGGACAGGGGTAGCGGAAACACTGAAGCTTTCTTT. Amino acid sequence: CASRDRGSGNTEAFF.

This rearrangement joins TRBV28 to TRBJ2-3; unclear D gene. This CDR3 contains 12 residues. V shed 4 bases and J shed 2 bases, with 4 bases lying between them. Germline CDR1 MDHEN, CDR2 SYDVKM. The CDR3 loop reads CASSSYTDTQYF. The CDR3 DNA is TGTGCCAGCAGTTCCTACACAGATACGCAGTATTTT.

This clone was seen just once. The rearrangement links TRBV5-6 to TRBJ2-7, with D tentatively TRBD1 (5 bases). Trimming took 0 bases from V and 3 from J, leaving 13 bases between them. Germline assignment: CDR1 SGHDT and CDR2 YYEEEE. The CDR3 spans 15 residues. CDR3 in amino acids: CASSLARQNNYEQYF. The CDR3, as DNA: TGTGCCAGCAGCTTGGCCCGACAGAACAACTACGAGCAGTACTTC.

J is TRBJ1-1 and V is TRBV28; D uncertain. V lost 5 bases, J lost 4 bases, and 11 bases lay in between. The CDR3 loop spans 13 amino acids. Germline assignment: CDR1 MDHEN and CDR2 SYDVKM. In DNA, the CDR3 is TGTGCCAGCAGTACCTCTAGGCCCACTGAAGCTTTCTTT. This sequence encodes CASSTSRPTEAFF.

This clone was picked up a small number of times. The V gene is TRBV6-5, the J gene TRBJ1-3, with D unresolved. Germline V lookup: CDR1 MNHEY, CDR2 SVGAGI. The CDR3 is made up of 15 amino acids. Trimming left V 4 bases short and J 0 bases short, with 10 bases between. CDR3 region: CASSLGLFSGNTIYF. The CDR3 nucleotides read TGTGCCAGCAGTTTAGGACTGTTCTCTGGAAACACCATATATTTT.

The V and J genes are TRBV5-6 and TRBJ2-1, with D maybe TRBD1 (6 bases). The V gene's germline CDR1 is SGHDT and CDR2 YYEEEE. V was shortened by 0 bases and J by 10 bases, with 14 bases between the two germline ends. CDR3 length equals 14 residues. The chain's CDR3 is CASSLGQGPKEQFF. The CDR3 nucleotides read TGTGCCAGCAGCTTGGGGCAGGGGCCTAAGGAGCAGTTCTTC. The full variable domain, with the rest looked up from reference TRBV5-6 and TRBJ2-1, is DAGVTQSPTHLIKTRGQQVTLRCSPKSGHDTVSWYQQALGQGPQFIFQYYEEEERQRGNFPDRFSGHQFPNYSSELNVNALLLGDSALYLCASSLGQGPKEQFFGPGTRLTVL.

The chain has TRBV19 and TRBJ2-7; D possibly corresponds to TRBD2 (6 bases). Germline V CDR1 and CDR2: LNHDA, SQIVND (reference sequence). The ends were cut back, 5 bases at V and 6 bases at J, with 20 bases in the middle. There are 15 residues in the CDR3. This chain's CDR3 is CASSELGGTRPEQYF. CDR3 coding DNA: TGTGCCAGTAGTGAGCTGGGAGGAACGCGCCCCGAGCAGTACTTC.

A remark on this clone: Other DNA sequences in this specimen translate into the identical CDR3. This sequence joins TRBV7-9 and TRBJ1-4, with TRBD1 as a possible D gene (6 bases). Germline loops: CDR1 SEHNR, CDR2 FQNEAQ (reference sequence). This CDR3 comprises 14 residues. V gave up 3 bases and J gave up 5 bases, with 10 bases separating them. The CDR3 region has the DNA TGTGCCAGCAGCTTCACAGGGACCAATGAAAAACTGTTTTTT. Translation: CASSFTGTNEKLFF.

The chain uses TRBV4-2 and TRBJ1-1, with D perhaps TRBD1 (6 bases). This CDR3 is built from 14 residues. In germline, CDR1 is LGHNA, CDR2 YNFKEQ. V lost 4 bases and J lost 4, with 13 bases in between. CDR3 amino acids: CASSPRLGATEAFF. The DNA of the CDR3 is TGTGCCAGCAGCCCCCGGCTGGGGGCCACTGAAGCTTTCTTT.

V gene TRBV3-1 (or the pseudogene TRBV3-2) combines with J gene TRBJ1-1, with unresolved D. With 1 base removed from V and 2 bases from J, the gap between germline ends came to 11 bases. CDR1 and CDR2 (germline): LGHDT, YNNKEL (reference sequence). This CDR3 region has 15 residues. In DNA form, the CDR3 reads TGTGCCAGCAGCCAAGTTCTGAGGCCTAACACTGAAGCTTTCTTT. Protein sequence: CASSQVLRPNTEAFF.

This sequence joins TRBV7-8 and TRBJ1-6; 9 nucleotides line up with TRBD1. V shed 5 bases and J 2 bases; nucleotides not matched to a gene: 7. Germline CDR1 is SGHVS and CDR2 is FQNEAQ. The CDR3 covers 17 residues. CDR3 in amino acids: CASSPRTGAAYNSPLHF. For the CDR3, the DNA is TGTGCCAGCAGCCCCAGGACAGGGGCAGCCTATAATTCACCCCTCCACTTT.

The chain joins TRBV9 to TRBJ2-3; 10 bases align to TRBD2. The CDR3 is 16 amino acids. Germline V gives CDR1 SGDLS, CDR2 YYNGEE. The V and J ends lost 3 bases and 2 bases, in that order; junction bases with no gene match: 6. This CDR3 is CASSEERGGFTDTQYF. The CDR3 DNA reads as TGTGCCAGCAGCGAGGAGCGGGGGGGATTCACAGATACGCAGTATTTT.

The table lists this clone with a count of one. The chain employs TRBV9 and TRBJ1-1; D unclear. The CDR3 has 14 residues. The V end lost 0 bases, the J end lost 0 bases, and 6 bases lay between the germline ends. The V gene's germline CDR1 is SGDLS and CDR2 YYNGEE. The CDR3 DNA sequence: TGTGCCAGCAGCGTAGACAGCATGAACACTGAAGCTTTCTTT. This sequence encodes CASSVDSMNTEAFF.

The chain recombines TRBV5-8 with TRBJ2-5; no definite D call. The CDR3 length is 13 residues. The V gene's germline CDR1 is SGHTS and CDR2 YDEGEE. Trimming took 4 bases from V and 5 from J, leaving 12 bases between them. CDR3 DNA: TGTGCCAGCAGCCGTACCCTAATCGAGACCCAGTACTTC. Translated: CASSRTLIETQYF.

The chain carries TRBV10-1 and TRBJ1-6; 7 positions match TRBD1. Germline trimming cut 6 bases from V and 7 bases from J; bases unmatched to any gene: 3. CDR1 is WNHNN and CDR2 is SYGVQD in the germline V gene (reference sequence). The CDR3 length is 13 residues. The CDR3 nucleotides read TGCGCCAGCAGACAGACAGGGAATTCACCCCTCCACTTT. Its translation: CASRQTGNSPLHF.

The V and J genes are TRBV7-2 and TRBJ2-2; 11 bases agree with TRBD2. J lost 7 bases, V lost 2 bases, and 6 bases had no gene match. The CDR3 contains 16 residues. Germline V gives CDR1 SGHTA, CDR2 FQGNSA. The CDR3 DNA is TGTGCCAGCAGCTTAAATAGCGGGGGGGCCGGCGGGGAGCTGTTTTTT. Translating it yields CASSLNSGGAGGELFF.

This clone was picked up one time. The chain couples TRBV2 to TRBJ2-1, with 8 bases fitting TRBD2. The germline V gene encodes CDR1 SNHLY and CDR2 FYNNEI. J was trimmed by 3 bases and V by 3 bases; bases with no gene match: 4. CDR3 length equals 15 residues. DNA for the CDR3: TGTGCCAGCAGTGAGGGGACTAGTAACTACAATGAGCAGTTCTTC. Protein product: CASSEGTSNYNEQFF.

The chain recombines TRBV5-5 with TRBJ2-7; D call uncertain. Germline V gives CDR1 SGHKS, CDR2 YYEKEE (reference sequence). Trimming left V 4 bases short and J 4 bases short, with 9 bases between. The CDR3 spans 12 residues. The CDR3 is CASSLNLYEQYF. The CDR3 DNA reads as TGTGCCAGCAGCCTAAACCTATACGAGCAGTACTTC.